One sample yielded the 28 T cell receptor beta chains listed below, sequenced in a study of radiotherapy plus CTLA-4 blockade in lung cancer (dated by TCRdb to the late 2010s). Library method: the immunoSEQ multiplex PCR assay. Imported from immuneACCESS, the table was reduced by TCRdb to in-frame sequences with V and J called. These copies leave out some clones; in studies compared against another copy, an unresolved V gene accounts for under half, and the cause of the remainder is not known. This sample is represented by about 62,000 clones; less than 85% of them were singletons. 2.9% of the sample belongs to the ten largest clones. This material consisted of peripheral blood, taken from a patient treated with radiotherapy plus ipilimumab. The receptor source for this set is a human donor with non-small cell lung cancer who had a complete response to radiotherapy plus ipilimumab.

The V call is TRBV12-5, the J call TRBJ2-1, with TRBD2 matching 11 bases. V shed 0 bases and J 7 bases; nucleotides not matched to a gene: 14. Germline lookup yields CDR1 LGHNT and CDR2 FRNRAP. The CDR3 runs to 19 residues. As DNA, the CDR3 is TGTGCTAGTGGTTTGGTAAAATCGGGTAGCGGGAGGGCCAGGAATGAGCAGTTCTTC. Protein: CASGLVKSGSGRARNEQFF.

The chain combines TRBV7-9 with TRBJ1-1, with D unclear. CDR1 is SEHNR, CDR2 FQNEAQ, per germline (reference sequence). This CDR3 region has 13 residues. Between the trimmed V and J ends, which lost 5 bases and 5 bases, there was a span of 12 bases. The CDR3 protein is CASSHGGGTEAFF. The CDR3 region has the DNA TGTGCCAGCAGCCACGGTGGAGGTACTGAAGCTTTCTTT.

The CDR3 bases are TGCGCCAGCAGCGGCTTCGGGGGATCCGACTACACCTTC. This codes for CASSGFGGSDYTF. The V gene is TRBV5-1, the J gene TRBJ1-2, with D possibly matching TRBD1 (5 bases). V lost 4 bases and J 10 bases, leaving 17 bases between the germline ends. This CDR3 is 13 amino acids long. Looked up from germline, CDR1 is SGHRS and CDR2 is YFSETQ. The full variable domain, with the rest looked up from reference TRBV5-1 and TRBJ1-2, is KAGVTQTPRYLIKTRGQQVTLSCSPISGHRSVSWYQQTPGQGLQFLFEYFSETQRNKGNFPGRFSGRQFSNSRSEMNVSTLELGDSALYLCASSGFGGSDYTFGSGTRLTVV.

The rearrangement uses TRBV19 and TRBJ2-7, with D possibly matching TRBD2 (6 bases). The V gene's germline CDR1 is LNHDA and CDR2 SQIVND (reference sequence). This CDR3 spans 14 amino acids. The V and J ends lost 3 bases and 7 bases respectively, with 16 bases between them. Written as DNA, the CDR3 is TGTGCCAGTAGTATGGAGGGGAGATCGTGGGAGCAGTACTTC. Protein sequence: CASSMEGRSWEQYF.

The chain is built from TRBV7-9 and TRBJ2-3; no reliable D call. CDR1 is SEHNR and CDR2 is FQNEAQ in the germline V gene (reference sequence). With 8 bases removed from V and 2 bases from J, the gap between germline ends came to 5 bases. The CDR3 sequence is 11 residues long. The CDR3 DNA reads TGTGCCAGCGGGCTCACAGATACGCAGTATTTT. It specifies CASGLTDTQYF.

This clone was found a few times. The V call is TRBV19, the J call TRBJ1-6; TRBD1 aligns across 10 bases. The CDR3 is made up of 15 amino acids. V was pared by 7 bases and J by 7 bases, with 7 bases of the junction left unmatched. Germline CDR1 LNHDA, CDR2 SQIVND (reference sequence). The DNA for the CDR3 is TGTGCCAGTACAGGACAGGGGGAAAGGAATTCACCCCTCCACTTT. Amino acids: CASTGQGERNSPLHF.

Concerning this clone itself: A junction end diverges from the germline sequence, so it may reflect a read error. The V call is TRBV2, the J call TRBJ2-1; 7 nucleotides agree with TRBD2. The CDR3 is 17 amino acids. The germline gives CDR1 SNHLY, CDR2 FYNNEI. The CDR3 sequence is CASREGRERGSYNEQFF. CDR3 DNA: TGTGCCAGCAGGGAAGGGAGGGAGAGGGGCTCCTACAATGAGCAGTTCTTC.

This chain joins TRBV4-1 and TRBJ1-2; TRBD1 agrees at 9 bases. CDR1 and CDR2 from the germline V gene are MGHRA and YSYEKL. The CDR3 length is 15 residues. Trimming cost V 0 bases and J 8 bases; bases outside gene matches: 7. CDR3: CASSQEVTGGRGYTF. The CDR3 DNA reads TGCGCCAGCAGCCAAGAGGTGACAGGGGGACGGGGCTACACCTTC.

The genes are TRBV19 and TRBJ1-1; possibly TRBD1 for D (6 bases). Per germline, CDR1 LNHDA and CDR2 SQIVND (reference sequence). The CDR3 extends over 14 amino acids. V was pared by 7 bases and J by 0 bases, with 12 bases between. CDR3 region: CASNSQGMNTEAFF. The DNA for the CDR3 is TGTGCCAGTAACTCGCAGGGGATGAACACTGAAGCTTTCTTT.

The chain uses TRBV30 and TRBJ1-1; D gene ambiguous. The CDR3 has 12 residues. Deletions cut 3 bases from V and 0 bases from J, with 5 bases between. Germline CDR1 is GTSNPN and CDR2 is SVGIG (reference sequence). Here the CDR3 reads CAWRELNTEAFF. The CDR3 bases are TGTGCCTGGAGGGAGTTGAACACTGAAGCTTTCTTT.

The CDR3 coding sequence is TGTGCCAGCAGAGTACAGGGGACGACGAGTGGAAACACCATATATTTT. Translation gives CASRVQGTTSGNTIYF. The rearrangement joins TRBV2 to TRBJ1-3; 7 positions agree with TRBD1. The trim removed 6 bases at V and 3 bases at J, leaving 11 bases unmatched. From germline, CDR1 is SNHLY and CDR2 FYNNEI. The CDR3 contains 16 residues.

The CDR3 protein is CASSFIARTGGGNEQFF. CDR3 in DNA: TGTGCCAGCAGCTTTATCGCCCGGACAGGGGGCGGGAATGAGCAGTTCTTC. The rearrangement uses TRBV7-9 and TRBJ2-1, with 11 bases lining up with TRBD1. The germline V gene has CDR1 SEHNR and CDR2 FQNEAQ (reference sequence). Losses at the gene ends were 3 bases for V and 7 bases for J; bases not matched to a gene: 11. This CDR3 is 17 amino acids long.

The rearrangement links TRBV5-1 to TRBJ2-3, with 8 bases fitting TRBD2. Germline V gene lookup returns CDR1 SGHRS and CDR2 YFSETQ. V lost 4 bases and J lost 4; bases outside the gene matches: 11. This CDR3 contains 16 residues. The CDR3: CASSPLHSGNADTQYF. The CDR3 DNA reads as TGCGCCAGCAGCCCTCTGCATAGCGGGAATGCAGATACGCAGTATTTT. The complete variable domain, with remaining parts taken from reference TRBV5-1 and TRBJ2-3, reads KAGVTQTPRYLIKTRGQQVTLSCSPISGHRSVSWYQQTPGQGLQFLFEYFSETQRNKGNFPGRFSGRQFSNSRSEMNVSTLELGDSALYLCASSPLHSGNADTQYFGPGTRLTVL.

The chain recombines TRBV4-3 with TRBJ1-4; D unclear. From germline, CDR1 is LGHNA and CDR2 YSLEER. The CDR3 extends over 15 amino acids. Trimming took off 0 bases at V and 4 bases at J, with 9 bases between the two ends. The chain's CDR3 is CASSQDIRDNEKLFF. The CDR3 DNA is TGCGCCAGCAGCCAAGATATTCGGGATAATGAAAAACTGTTTTTT.

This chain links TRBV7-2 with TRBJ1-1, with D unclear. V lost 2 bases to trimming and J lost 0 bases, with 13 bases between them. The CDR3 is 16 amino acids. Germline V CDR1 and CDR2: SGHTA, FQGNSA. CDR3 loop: CASSLSSTTMNTEAFF. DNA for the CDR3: TGTGCCAGCAGCTTATCTAGTACAACCATGAACACTGAAGCTTTCTTT.

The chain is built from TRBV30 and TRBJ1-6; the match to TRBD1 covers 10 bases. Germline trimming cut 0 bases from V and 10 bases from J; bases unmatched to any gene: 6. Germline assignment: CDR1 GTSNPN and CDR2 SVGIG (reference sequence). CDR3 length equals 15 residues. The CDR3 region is CAWSVGDRGRSPLHF. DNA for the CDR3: TGTGCCTGGAGTGTTGGGGACAGGGGACGATCACCCCTCCACTTT.

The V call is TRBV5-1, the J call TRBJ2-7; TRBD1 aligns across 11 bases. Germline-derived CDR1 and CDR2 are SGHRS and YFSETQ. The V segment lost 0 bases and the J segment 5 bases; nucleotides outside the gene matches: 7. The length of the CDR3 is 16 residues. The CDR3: CASSLAGGQGVDEQYF. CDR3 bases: TGCGCCAGCAGCTTGGCCGGGGGACAGGGGGTCGACGAGCAGTACTTC. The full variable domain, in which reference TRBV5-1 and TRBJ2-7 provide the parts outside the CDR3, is KAGVTQTPRYLIKTRGQQVTLSCSPISGHRSVSWYQQTPGQGLQFLFEYFSETQRNKGNFPGRFSGRQFSNSRSEMNVSTLELGDSALYLCASSLAGGQGVDEQYFGPGTRLTVT.

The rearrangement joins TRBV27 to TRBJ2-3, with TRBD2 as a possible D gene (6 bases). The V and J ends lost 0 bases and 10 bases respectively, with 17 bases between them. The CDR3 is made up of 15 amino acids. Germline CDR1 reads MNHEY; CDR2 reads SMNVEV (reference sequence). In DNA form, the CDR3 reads TGTGCCAGCAGTTTATCTTCGACTAGAGGACTGGCGCAGTATTTT. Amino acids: CASSLSSTRGLAQYF.

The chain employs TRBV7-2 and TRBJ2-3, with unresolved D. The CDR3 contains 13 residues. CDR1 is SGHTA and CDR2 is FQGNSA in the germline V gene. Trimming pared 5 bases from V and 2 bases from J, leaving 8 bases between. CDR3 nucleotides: TGTGCCAGCAGCCCCGGGTACACAGATACGCAGTATTTT. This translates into CASSPGYTDTQYF.

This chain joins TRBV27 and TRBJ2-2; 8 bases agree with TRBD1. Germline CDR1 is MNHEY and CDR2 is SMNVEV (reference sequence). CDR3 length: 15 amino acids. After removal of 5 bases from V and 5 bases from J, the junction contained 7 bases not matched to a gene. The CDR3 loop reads CASSPGRGLTGELFF. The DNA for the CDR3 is TGTGCCAGCAGTCCCGGCAGGGGGCTGACCGGGGAGCTGTTTTTT.

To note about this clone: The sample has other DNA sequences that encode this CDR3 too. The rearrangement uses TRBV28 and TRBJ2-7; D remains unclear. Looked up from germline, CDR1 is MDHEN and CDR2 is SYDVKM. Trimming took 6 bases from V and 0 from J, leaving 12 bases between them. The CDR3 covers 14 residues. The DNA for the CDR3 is TGTGCCAGCAGAACCCTCAGGCGCTCCTACGAGCAGTACTTC. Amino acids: CASRTLRRSYEQYF.

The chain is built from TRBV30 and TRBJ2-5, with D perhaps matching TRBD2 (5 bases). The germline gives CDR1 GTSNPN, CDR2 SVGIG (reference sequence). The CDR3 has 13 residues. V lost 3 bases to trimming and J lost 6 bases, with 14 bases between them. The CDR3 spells CAWSDPPGKTQYF. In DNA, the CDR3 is TGTGCCTGGAGCGACCCCCCCGGGAAGACCCAGTACTTC.

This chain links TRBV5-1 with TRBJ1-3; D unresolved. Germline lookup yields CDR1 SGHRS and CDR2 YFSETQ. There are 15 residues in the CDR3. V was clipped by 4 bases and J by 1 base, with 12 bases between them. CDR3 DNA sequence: TGCGCCAGCAGCCGTACGACTGATTCTGGAAACACCATATATTTT. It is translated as CASSRTTDSGNTIYF.

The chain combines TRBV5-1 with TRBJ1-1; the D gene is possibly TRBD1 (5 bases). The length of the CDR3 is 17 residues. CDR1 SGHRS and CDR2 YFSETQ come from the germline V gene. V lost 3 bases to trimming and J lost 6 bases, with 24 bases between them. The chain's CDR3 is CASSSLLGSSGTAEAFF. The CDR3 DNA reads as TGCGCCAGCAGCTCCCTCCTGGGGAGCAGCGGGACCGCTGAAGCTTTCTTT.

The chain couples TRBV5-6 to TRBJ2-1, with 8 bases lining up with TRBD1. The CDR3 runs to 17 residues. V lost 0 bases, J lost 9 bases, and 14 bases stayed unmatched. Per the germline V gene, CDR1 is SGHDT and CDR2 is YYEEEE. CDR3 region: CASSLAEGQGARGEQFF. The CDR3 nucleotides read TGTGCCAGCAGCTTGGCAGAGGGTCAGGGGGCGAGGGGTGAGCAGTTCTTC.

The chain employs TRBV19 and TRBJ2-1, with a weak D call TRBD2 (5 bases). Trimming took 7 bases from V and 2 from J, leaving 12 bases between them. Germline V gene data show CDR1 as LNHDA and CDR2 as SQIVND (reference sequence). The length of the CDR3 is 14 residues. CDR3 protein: CASNGGQTYNEQFF. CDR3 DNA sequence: TGTGCCAGTAACGGAGGCCAGACCTACAATGAGCAGTTCTTC.

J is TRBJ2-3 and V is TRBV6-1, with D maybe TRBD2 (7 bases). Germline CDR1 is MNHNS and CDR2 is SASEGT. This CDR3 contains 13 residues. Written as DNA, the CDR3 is TGTGCTTCGGCGGGGGCCCTGGACAATACGCAGTATTTT. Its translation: CASAGALDNTQYF.

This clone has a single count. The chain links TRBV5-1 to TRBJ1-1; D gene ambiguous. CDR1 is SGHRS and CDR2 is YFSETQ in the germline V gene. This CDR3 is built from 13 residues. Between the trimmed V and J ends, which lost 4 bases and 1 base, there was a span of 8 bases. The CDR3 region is CASSHSKNTEAFF. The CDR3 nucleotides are TGCGCCAGCAGCCACAGCAAGAACACTGAAGCTTTCTTT.